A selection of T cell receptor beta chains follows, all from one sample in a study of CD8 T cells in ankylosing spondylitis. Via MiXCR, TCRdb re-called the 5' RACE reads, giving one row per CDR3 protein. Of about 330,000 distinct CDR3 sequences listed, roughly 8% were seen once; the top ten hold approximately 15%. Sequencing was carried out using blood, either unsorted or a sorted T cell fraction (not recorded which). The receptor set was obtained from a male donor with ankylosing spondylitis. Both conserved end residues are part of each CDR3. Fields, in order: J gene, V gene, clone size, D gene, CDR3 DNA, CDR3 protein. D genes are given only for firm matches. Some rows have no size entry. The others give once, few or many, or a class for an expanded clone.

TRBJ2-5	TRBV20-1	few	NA	TGCAGTGCCTCCAAGGGACAAGAGACCCAGTACTTC	CSASKGQETQYF
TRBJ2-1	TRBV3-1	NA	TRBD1	TGTGCCAGCAGCCAGGGGACAGGGGCGCCGTACAATGAGCAGTTCTTC	CASSQGTGAPYNEQFF
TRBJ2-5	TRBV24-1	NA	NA	TGTGCCACCAGTGATTTGGCGGAGACCCAGTACTTC	CATSDLAETQYF
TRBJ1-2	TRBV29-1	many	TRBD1	TGCAGCGTGGGACAGGGGAGGGACTATGGCTACACCTTC	CSVGQGRDYGYTF
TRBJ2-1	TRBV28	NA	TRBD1	TGTGCCAGCAGCTCGGACGGAGGCAGGGGGCGCAGGGAGCAGTTCTTC	CASSSDGGRGRREQFF
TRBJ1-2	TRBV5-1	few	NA	TGCGCCAGCAGCTTGGCCACAGCCGCGATCTATGGCTACACCTTC	CASSLATAAIYGYTF
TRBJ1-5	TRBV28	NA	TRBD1	TGTGCCAGCAGGGACAGGGGTCAGCCCCAGCATTTT	CASRDRGQPQHF
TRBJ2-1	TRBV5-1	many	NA	TGCGCCAGCAGCTTGGTGTCTACCCGGAATTCCTACAATGAGCAGTTCTTC	CASSLVSTRNSYNEQFF
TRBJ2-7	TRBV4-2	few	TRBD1	TGTGCCAGCAGCCAAGACCTAGGACAGGGGTACTACGAGCAGTACTTC	CASSQDLGQGYYEQYF
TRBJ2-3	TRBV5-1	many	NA	TGCGCCAGCAGCTCCGCGGCCGGGCGAGATACGCAGTATTTT	CASSSAAGRDTQYF
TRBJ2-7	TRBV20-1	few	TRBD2	TGCAGTGCTTCGCTAGCGGGATCGGCCTACGAGCAGTACTTC	CSASLAGSAYEQYF
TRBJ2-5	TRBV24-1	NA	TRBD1	TGTGCCACCAGTGATCGGGGACAGCATCTCGGAGAGACCCAGTACTTC	CATSDRGQHLGETQYF
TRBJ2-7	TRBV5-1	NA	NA	TGCGCCAGCGGAATTATGCCCTACGAGCAGTACTTC	CASGIMPYEQYF
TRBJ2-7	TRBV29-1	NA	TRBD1	TGCAGCGTTGAGGGACAGGCTCCCTACGAGCAGTACTTC	CSVEGQAPYEQYF
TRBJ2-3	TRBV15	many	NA	TGTGCCACCAGCAGAGACGCTGTAGGCACAGATACGCAGTATTTT	CATSRDAVGTDTQYF
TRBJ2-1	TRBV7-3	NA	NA	TGTGCCAGCAGCACTCTAGCGCCTAATGAGCAGTTCTTC	CASSTLAPNEQFF
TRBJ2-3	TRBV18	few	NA	TGTGCCAGCTCACCAGATAATGGTCGATGGTTTTTGGCACTCGGCACAGATACGCAGTATTTT	CASSPDNGRWFLALGTDTQYF
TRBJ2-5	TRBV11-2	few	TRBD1	TGTGCCAGCAGCCCAGGGGGTGGGCTTGGCGGGACCCAGTACTTC	CASSPGGGLGGTQYF
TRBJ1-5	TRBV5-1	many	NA	TGCGCCAGCAGCTTCGGGCCTCATAGCAATCAGCCCCAGCATTTT	CASSFGPHSNQPQHF
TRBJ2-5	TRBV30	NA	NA	TGTGCCTGGAAAGCCCGGGAGACCCAGTACTTC	CAWKARETQYF
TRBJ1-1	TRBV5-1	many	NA	TGCGCCAGCAGCTTCGGGGGGATGAACACTGAAGCTTTCTTT	CASSFGGMNTEAFF
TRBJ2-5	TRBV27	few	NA	TGTGCCAGCAGAAAAACAGGGTCCGCCGTAGAGACCCAGTACTTC	CASRKTGSAVETQYF
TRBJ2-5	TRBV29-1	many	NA	TGCAGCGGCACGGGACGTCGAGAAGAGACCCAGTACTTC	CSGTGRREETQYF
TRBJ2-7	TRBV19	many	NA	TGTGCCAGTAGTATAGATCTCAGGACAACTGTTTACGAGCAGTACTTC	CASSIDLRTTVYEQYF
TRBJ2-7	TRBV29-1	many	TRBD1	TGCAGCGATGGACAGGGACGTGGCGAGCAGTACTTC	CSDGQGRGEQYF
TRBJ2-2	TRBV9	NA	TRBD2	TGTGCCAGCAGCGATCCAGGGCTAGCGGGGTCGAACACCGGGGAGCTGTTTTTT	CASSDPGLAGSNTGELFF
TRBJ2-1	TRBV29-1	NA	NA	TGCAGCGTGGGGGGTCCCAATGAGCAGTTCTTC	CSVGGPNEQFF
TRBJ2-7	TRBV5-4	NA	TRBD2	TGTGCCAGCAACCTATCCCCCGCGGGAGACGAGCAGTACTTC	CASNLSPAGDEQYF
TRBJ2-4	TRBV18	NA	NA	TGTGCCAGCTCACCACCGAACAGGGATTTGACCAAAAACATTCAGTACTTC	CASSPPNRDLTKNIQYF
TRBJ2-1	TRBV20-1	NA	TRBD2	TGCAGTGCTAGAGATCTTCTAGCGGGAGGGGTCTACAATGAGCAGTTCTTC	CSARDLLAGGVYNEQFF
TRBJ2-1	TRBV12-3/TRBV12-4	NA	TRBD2	TGTGCCAGCACCATTCCCGAGGGACTAGCCCTCAATGAGCAGTTCTTC	CASTIPEGLALNEQFF
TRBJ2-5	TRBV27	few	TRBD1	TGTGCCAGCAGTTTTAACAGGGGTACGGAGACCCAGTACTTC	CASSFNRGTETQYF
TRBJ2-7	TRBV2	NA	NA	TGTGCCAGCAGGGACTACTTTAACTCCTACGAGCAGTACTTC	CASRDYFNSYEQYF
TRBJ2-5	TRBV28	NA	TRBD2	TGTGCCAGCAGTTTACCCCTAGCGGGAGTGAGCCAAGAGACCCAGTACTTC	CASSLPLAGVSQETQYF
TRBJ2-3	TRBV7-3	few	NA	TGTGCCAGCAGCTTAAATCCAAACCCCAGCACAGATACGCAGTATTTT	CASSLNPNPSTDTQYF
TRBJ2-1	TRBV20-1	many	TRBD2	TGCAGCGGCGTAGCCCTAGCGGGAGGGCTTGGGGAGCAGTTCTTC	CSGVALAGGLGEQFF
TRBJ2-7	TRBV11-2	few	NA	TGTGCCAGCAGCTTAGGGAGGGTAGGGCTGGATTCCTACGAGCAGTACTTC	CASSLGRVGLDSYEQYF
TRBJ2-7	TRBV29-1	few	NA	TGCAGCGTCGGGCCGTCGCCCTACGAGCAGTACTTC	CSVGPSPYEQYF
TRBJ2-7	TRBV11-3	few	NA	TGTGCCAGCAGCTTAGCGTCGGGCAGGGCCTACGAGCAGTACTTC	CASSLASGRAYEQYF
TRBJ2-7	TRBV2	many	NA	TGTGCTAACAAGGAAGCGAGCGTCACCGAGCAGTACTTC	CANKEASVTEQYF
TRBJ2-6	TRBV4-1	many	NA	TGCGCCAGCAGCCAAGTGGCACGGACAGTCTCTGGGGCCAACGTCCTGACTTTC	CASSQVARTVSGANVLTF
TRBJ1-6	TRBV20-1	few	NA	TGCAGTGCTCCCCGGGGGGGAGGGGATAATTCACCCCTCCACTTT	CSAPRGGGDNSPLHF
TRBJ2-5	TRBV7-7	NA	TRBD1	TGTGCCAGCAGCTCCGACAGGGACGAGACCCAGTACTTC	CASSSDRDETQYF